Listed here are 3 T cell receptor beta chains from one sample, sequenced in a study of T cells after yellow fever vaccination. TCRdb re-derived calls from the 5' RACE reads in MiXCR, one entry per CDR3 protein. The sample records under 700,000 distinct CDR3 sequences, roughly 17% being singletons. Sample: PBMCs, taken about 5 days after the first yellow fever vaccination. These TCRs come from a man between 18 and 35 years old who received the YFV17D yellow fever vaccine.

The chain has TRBV28 and TRBJ1-3, with a tentative D call TRBD1 (5 bases). Germline V CDR1 and CDR2: MDHEN, SYDVKM. V lost 6 bases and J lost 0, with 12 bases in between. CDR3 length: 15 amino acids. The CDR3 DNA reads TGTGCCAGCAGCCTGACAGCAAGCTCTGGAAACACCATATATTTT. Translated: CASSLTASSGNTIYF. The whole variable domain, filled in from reference TRBV28 and TRBJ1-3, reads DVKVTQSSRYLVKRTGEKVFLECVQDMDHENMFWYRQDPGLGLRLIYFSYDVKMKEKGDIPEGYSVSREKKERFSLILESASTNQTSMYLCASSLTASSGNTIYFGEGSWLTVV.

In its sample, this clonotype was seen a few times. The V and J genes are TRBV11-2 and TRBJ2-1; D is undetermined. Germline-derived CDR1 and CDR2 are SGHAT and FQNNGV. Trimming shortened V by 0 bases and J by 4 bases, and 10 bases separated the two germline ends. This CDR3 has 15 residues. CDR3 in DNA: TGTGCCAGCAGCTTAGAAACAGCTAAATACAATGAGCAGTTCTTC. Protein product: CASSLETAKYNEQFF. Combining the CDR3 with reference TRBV11-2 and TRBJ2-1 gives the whole variable domain EAGVAQSPRYKIIEKRQSVAFWCNPISGHATLYWYQQILGQGPKLLIQFQNNGVVDDSQLPKDRFSAERLKGVDSTLKIQPAKLEDSAVYLCASSLETAKYNEQFFGPGTRLTVL.

This clonotype was seen ten or more times. The chain carries TRBV5-1 and TRBJ2-3; D gene unclear. The CDR3 extends over 15 amino acids. Germline-derived CDR1 and CDR2 are SGHRS and YFSETQ. The germline V and J ends were trimmed by 0 bases and 0 bases, with 8 bases remaining between them. The CDR3 protein is CASSLVYHSTDTQYF. The CDR3 DNA follows: TGCGCCAGCAGCTTGGTCTACCATAGCACAGATACGCAGTATTTT.